This T cell receptor beta chain was sequenced in a study of cytomegalovirus exposure and HLA in healthy donors. Study-level results: In a later analysis, TCR beta V- and J-gene trimming showed a link to a missense DCLRE1C variant. The authors listed some 160 TCR beta chains as cytomegalovirus-associated.

The PCR employed 60 Vbeta primers together with 13 Jbeta primers. Measured with immunoSEQ multiplex PCR; TCRdb has only the in-frame clones, and not every one. The sample lists 100,000 to 150,000 clones, 8% to 11% occurring once. In the case of this clone: What it recognizes is unknown. Mismatch with germline at one junction end may stem from a read error.

Germline V gene lookup returns CDR1 SSHAT and CDR2 FNYEAQ (reference sequence). The CDR3 runs 15 residues. This receptor was taken from a woman between 18 and 29 years old in good health and CMV-seropositive. Material: PBMCs. The chain uses TRBV7-7 and TRBJ2-5; D gene unclear. CDR3 protein: CASSPPMTSVETQYF. The CDR3 DNA follows: TGTGCTAGCAGCCCGCCCATGACTTCGGTGGAGACCCAGTACTTC.